These T cell receptor beta chains were read from a single sample in a study of shared clonotypes between healthy human individuals. TCRdb keeps only in-frame clones here, not all; method: immunoSEQ multiplex PCR. The sample consists of hundreds of thousands of clones, roughly 96% of them appearing once. Sequenced input: naive CD8+ T cells sorted from blood. The receptors here all came from a woman under 40 in good health. The CDR3 runs from the conserved cysteine through the conserved F or W. The D gene is left open where the match is weak. For some rows the clone size is stated as once, few or many, or as a class when expanded; others skip it.

d_call clone_size j_call v_call cdr3_aa cdr3_nt
- - TRBJ2-7 TRBV2 CASVIGPYEQYF TGTGCCAGCGTGATTGGGCCCTACGAGCAGTACTTC
- - TRBJ1-2 TRBV9 CASGLGHDFTF TGTGCCAGCGGATTGGGGCACGACTTCACCTTC
- - TRBJ2-4 TRBV6-6 CASSPWAKNIQYF TGTGCCAGCAGTCCCTGGGCCAAAAACATTCAGTACTTC
TRBD2 - TRBJ2-1 TRBV7-2 CASSFGGSGNEQFF TGTGCCAGCAGCTTTGGCGGGAGTGGCAATGAGCAGTTCTTC
- - TRBJ2-3 TRBV7-9 CASSLGGLEPQYF TGTGCCAGCAGCTTAGGTGGTCTAGAGCCGCAGTATTTT
- - TRBJ2-7 TRBV19 CASSEDAYEQYF TGTGCCAGTAGCGAGGATGCCTACGAGCAGTACTTC
TRBD2 - TRBJ2-1 TRBV11-2 CASSLDWVAGGYNEQFF TGTGCCAGCAGCTTAGATTGGGTAGCGGGAGGCTACAATGAGCAGTTCTTC
TRBD1 - TRBJ1-6 TRBV14 CASSQDRGQGASPLHF TGTGCCAGCAGCCAAGATAGGGGACAGGGGGCTTCACCCCTCCACTTT
- - TRBJ2-7 TRBV4-2 CASSQHHLGHPTYEQYF TGTGCCAGCAGCCAACACCATTTAGGTCATCCCACCTACGAGCAGTACTTC
- - TRBJ2-7 TRBV7-2 CASSLWTIDGRSHYEQYF TGTGCCAGCAGCTTATGGACCATCGACGGGAGAAGTCACTACGAGCAGTACTTC
- once TRBJ2-1 TRBV20-1 CSARWREQFF TGCAGTGCTAGGTGGAGAGAGCAGTTCTTC
TRBD2 - TRBJ2-3 TRBV28 CASSTRTSGTRHTQYF TGTGCCAGCAGTACCCGAACTAGCGGGACCAGGCATACGCAGTATTTT
TRBD1 - TRBJ2-7 TRBV2 CASRGTGGNEQYF TGTGCCAGCAGGGGGACAGGAGGTAACGAGCAGTACTTC
TRBD1 - TRBJ1-5 TRBV7-8 CASRLGTGGNQPQHF TGTGCCAGCAGGCTAGGGACAGGGGGAAATCAGCCCCAGCATTTT
- - TRBJ1-1 TRBV27 CASSLTPWQGKIGEAFF TGTGCCAGCAGCCTCACCCCCTGGCAGGGAAAAATCGGTGAAGCTTTCTTT
- - TRBJ1-1 TRBV10-2 CASSEGVGNTEAFF TGCGCCAGCAGTGAGGGGGTGGGGAACACTGAAGCTTTCTTT
- - TRBJ1-5 TRBV7-2 CASSPNQPQHF TGTGCCAGCAGCCCTAATCAGCCCCAGCATTTT
- - TRBJ2-1 TRBV28 CASSARGIHEQFF TGTGCCAGCTCAGCGAGGGGCATCCATGAGCAGTTCTTC
TRBD2 once TRBJ2-5 TRBV19 CASRGLAVLGETQYF TGTGCCAGTAGAGGACTAGCGGTCCTTGGGGAGACCCAGTACTTC
- once TRBJ1-2 TRBV7-2 CASSYPIGYGYTF TGTGCCAGCAGCTACCCGATAGGGTATGGCTACACCTTC
TRBD1 - TRBJ1-5 TRBV7-9 CASSSGQGVTQPQHF TGTGCCAGCAGCTCGGGACAGGGGGTGACTCAGCCCCAGCATTTT
TRBD1 - TRBJ1-5 TRBV4-1 CASSLRATGDRYSNQPQHF TGCGCCAGCAGTCTACGCGCGACAGGGGACCGATATAGCAATCAGCCCCAGCATTTT
TRBD2 - TRBJ2-1 TRBV28 CASSLGTSGSYNEQFF TGTGCCAGCAGTTTAGGGACTAGCGGGTCGTACAATGAGCAGTTCTTC
- few TRBJ2-2 TRBV30 CATRPGGELFF TGTGCCACACGGCCGGGCGGGGAGCTGTTTTTT
- - TRBJ1-4 TRBV2 CASSSNSVNEKLFF TGTGCCAGCAGTTCGAACAGCGTTAATGAAAAACTGTTTTTT
- - TRBJ2-3 TRBV11-2 CASSFSVATPDTQYF TGTGCCAGCAGCTTTTCGGTAGCTACCCCAGATACGCAGTATTTT
- - TRBJ1-1 TRBV9 CASSVGDSLNTEAFF TGTGCCAGCAGCGTAGGAGACAGTTTGAACACTGAAGCTTTCTTT
TRBD1 - TRBJ2-7 TRBV10-1 CASSPGQVYEQYF TGCGCCAGCAGTCCCGGACAGGTCTACGAGCAGTACTTC
TRBD2 - TRBJ2-7 TRBV28 CASSRAGVVHEQYF TGTGCCAGCAGTAGAGCGGGAGTTGTCCACGAGCAGTACTTC
- - TRBJ2-7 TRBV2 CASLTADGSYEQYF TGTGCCAGCCTCACAGCGGACGGAAGCTACGAGCAGTACTTC
- - TRBJ2-7 TRBV5-6 CASSLPPGAYYEQYF TGTGCCAGCAGCTTGCCTCCAGGGGCTTACTACGAGCAGTACTTC
TRBD2 once TRBJ2-3 TRBV19 CASRGSGRDTQYF TGTGCCAGTAGGGGTAGCGGGAGAGATACGCAGTATTTT
TRBD1 - TRBJ2-7 TRBV27 CASSGTGGIPHEQYF TGTGCCAGCAGCGGGACAGGGGGTATCCCCCACGAGCAGTACTTC
- - TRBJ2-5 TRBV7-8 CASSFLVGARQETQYF TGTGCCAGCAGCTTCTTGGTTGGGGCGCGCCAAGAGACCCAGTACTTC
- - TRBJ1-5 TRBV7-4 CASSPRHNNQPQHF TGTGCCAGCAGCCCAAGACACAACAATCAGCCCCAGCATTTT
- - TRBJ2-3 TRBV7-6 CASSLRTSGLLTDTQYF TGTGCCAGCAGCCTCCGGACGTCCGGCTTATTAACAGATACGCAGTATTTT
TRBD2 - TRBJ2-7 TRBV5-6 CASSFLTSGGYEQYF TGTGCCAGCAGCTTCCTCACTAGCGGAGGCTACGAGCAGTACTTC
- - TRBJ2-1 TRBV19 CASRSGNGGQFF TGTGCCAGTCGGAGCGGAAACGGCGGGCAGTTCTTC
TRBD1 once TRBJ2-7 TRBV4-2 CASSQDPGQGYYEQYF TGTGCCAGCAGCCAAGATCCGGGACAGGGTTACTACGAGCAGTACTTC
- - TRBJ1-5 TRBV15 CATSRDHSGVGNQPQHF TGTGCCACCAGCAGAGATCACTCGGGGGTCGGAAATCAGCCCCAGCATTTT
- - TRBJ2-3 TRBV6-5 CASSSGTDTQYF TGTGCCAGCTCCAGCGGCACAGATACGCAGTATTTT
- - TRBJ1-4 TRBV7-7 CASRTPGTKLFF TGTGCCAGCAGGACCCCTGGGACCAAACTGTTTTTT
- - TRBJ1-2 TRBV11-2 CASRRDSTNYGYTF TGTGCCAGCAGACGGGATTCAACTAACTATGGCTACACCTTC
- - TRBJ1-1 TRBV10-2 CASSDRGTEAFF TGCGCCAGCAGTGATAGGGGGACTGAAGCTTTCTTT
- - TRBJ2-3 TRBV28 CASSLLGIDTQYF TGTGCCAGCAGTTTATTAGGGATTGATACGCAGTATTTT
- - TRBJ1-1 TRBV19 CASSTAPAGTTEAFF TGTGCCAGTAGTACTGCCCCCGCAGGCACCACTGAAGCTTTCTTT
- - TRBJ1-2 TRBV23-1 CASSQSTSASGPFPNYGYTF TGCGCCAGCAGTCAATCTACGTCTGCGTCAGGCCCTTTTCCTAACTATGGCTACACCTTC
TRBD1 - TRBJ1-3 TRBV11-2 CASSWDRAAGNTIYF TGTGCCAGCAGCTGGGACAGGGCAGCTGGAAACACCATATATTTT
- - TRBJ2-5 TRBV27 CASSLYPGGETQYF TGTGCCAGCAGTTTATATCCGGGTGGAGAGACCCAGTACTTC
TRBD1 - TRBJ2-7 TRBV29-1 CSVEGDRVSEQYF TGCAGCGTTGAAGGGGACAGGGTATCCGAGCAGTACTTC
- - TRBJ1-4 TRBV9 CASSAGGRQDRTATNEKLFF TGTGCCAGCAGCGCCGGTGGGCGACAGGACCGTACCGCAACTAATGAAAAACTGTTTTTT